The entry below gives a single TCR beta chain sequence along with its context. Its target is not known. The read falls 3 residues short of the CDR3 end, and the missing part is taken from the germline J gene. Sequencing was performed with immunoSEQ multiplex PCR; in TCRdb, only in-frame clones are kept and a portion is missing. The sample presents around 21,000 clones, none singletons. This specimen comes from a study of T cell clonality in common variable immunodeficiency. General study results and limits: Reportedly, TCR beta sequences from common variable immunodeficiency showed fewer deletions and N-nucleotide insertions.

The CDR3 has 15 amino acids. Trimming removed 6 bases from V and 7 bases from J; junction bases left unmatched: 10. The V gene's germline CDR1 is ENHRY and CDR2 SYGVKD. Aged 9 to 64 years, CVID subjects averaged about 39 years old. All CVID subjects were on immunoglobulin replacement for at least one year. This receptor was taken from a human donor with common variable immunodeficiency. The specimen sequenced was peripheral blood mononuclear cells. The V and J genes are TRBV10-3 and TRBJ2-1, with 9 bases that match TRBD1. The chain's CDR3 is CAIRTGTGLRNEQFF. Incomplete CDR3 DNA: TGTGCCATCAGAACCGGGACAGGGTTGAGGAATGAG.